A selection of T cell receptor beta chains follows, all from one sample in a study of blood T cell repertoires in COVID-19. Repertoires were generated with immunoSEQ multiplex PCR, while TCRdb's copy carries only in-frame clones and drops some. This sample has some 190,000 clones, with approximately 83% found just once. Input material: peripheral blood. The receptor source for this set is a human donor with active or convalescent COVID-19. The donor label of this sample is uncertain. Both conserved end residues are part of each CDR3. A D gene is named only where the DNA matches it firmly. The size field is filled for only some rows; it gives once, few, many or a size class.

clone_size j_call v_call d_call cdr3_nt cdr3_aa
. TRBJ2-3 TRBV7-9 . TGTGCCAGCAGCTCAACCGTTAACAGGGGCGGGATGAGCACAGATACGCAGTATTTT CASSSTVNRGGMSTDTQYF
. TRBJ1-1 TRBV28 TRBD1 TGTGCCAGCAGCTTCAGGGGGCTCCTTCTCAGCACTGAAGCTTTCTTT CASSFRGLLLSTEAFF
. TRBJ1-1 TRBV5-4 . TGTGCCAGCAGCTTGGACGGGATTAACACTGAAGCTTTCTTT CASSLDGINTEAFF
. TRBJ1-4 TRBV5-4 TRBD1 TGTGCCAGCAGCTTGGCTGGGGGGGACAGGGGTGAAAAACTGTTTTTT CASSLAGGDRGEKLFF
. TRBJ2-7 TRBV6-1 TRBD2 TGTGCCAGCAGTGAAGCGGTGATCTTCGCTAGCGGGATCTACGAGCAGTACTTC CASSEAVIFASGIYEQYF
once TRBJ2-1 TRBV2 . TGTGCCAGCAAACCTAGGGGTCAAGCCTACAATGAGCAGTTCTTC CASKPRGQAYNEQFF
. TRBJ2-3 TRBV9 . TGTGCCAGCAGCGTTAGGGGCAGAAGCACAGATACGCAGTATTTT CASSVRGRSTDTQYF
. TRBJ2-3 TRBV6-4 TRBD2 TGTGCCAGCAGTGGCGCGGGGGGTTCGGGCTCGCAGTATTTT CASSGAGGSGSQYF
. TRBJ2-5 TRBV27 . TGTGCCAGCAGTTTATCAGAGCACGAGACCCAGTACTTC CASSLSEHETQYF
. TRBJ2-5 TRBV29-1 . TGCAGCGTTGCAGGGGCCCAAGAGACCCAGTACTTC CSVAGAQETQYF
. TRBJ2-5 TRBV4-2 . TGTGCCAGCAGTTACTCCCAAGAGACCCAGTACTTC CASSYSQETQYF
. TRBJ1-6 TRBV10-3 . TGTGCCACTACTCGGGGGACCGAGAATTCACCCCTCCACTTT CATTRGTENSPLHF
. TRBJ2-3 TRBV2 TRBD2 TGTGCCAGCAATCCCACTAGCGCAACAGATACGCAGTATTTT CASNPTSATDTQYF
. TRBJ2-3 TRBV15 . TGTGCCACCAGCCTCTGGGGGCAGAGCACAGATACGCAGTATTTT CATSLWGQSTDTQYF
. TRBJ2-7 TRBV20-1 TRBD2 TGCAGTGCTAGTCCGACGGGGGGGCGCCACGAGCAGTACTTC CSASPTGGRHEQYF
once TRBJ2-7 TRBV11-2 . TGTGCCAGCAGCCCAGCAGGCGCAGCCGCCTACGAGCAGTACTTC CASSPAGAAAYEQYF
few TRBJ1-3 TRBV4-1 . TGCGCCAGCAGGGGGACAAGGGACTCTGGAAACACCATATATTTT CASRGTRDSGNTIYF
once TRBJ2-5 TRBV11-3 TRBD2 TGTGCCAGCAGCTTTGTAGCGGGAGGGGGAGAGACCCAGTACTTC CASSFVAGGGETQYF
. TRBJ1-4 TRBV19 TRBD1 TGTGCCAGTAGAAAACAGGGGAATGGAGAAAAACTGTTTTTT CASRKQGNGEKLFF
once TRBJ1-2 TRBV2 . TGTGCCAGCAGGTCGTGGGTGGCGGTCTATGGCTACACCTTC CASRSWVAVYGYTF
. TRBJ1-2 TRBV4-1 . TGCGCCAGCAGCCAAGAATTGGCAGCTAACTATGGCTACACCTTC CASSQELAANYGYTF
. TRBJ1-2 TRBV9 . TGTGCCAGCAGCGTAGCCCGTGGGGGGACCTATGGCTACACCTTC CASSVARGGTYGYTF
. TRBJ1-6 TRBV7-2 . TGTGCCAGCAGCTTAGCGAGTCACAAGGGGTCACCCCTCCACTTT CASSLASHKGSPLHF
. TRBJ1-1 TRBV7-9 TRBD1 TGTGCCAGCAGCTTAACGACAGGGTTGAACACTGAAGCTTTCTTT CASSLTTGLNTEAFF
. TRBJ2-7 TRBV6-5 . TGTGCCAGCAGCCCCGCGGCCCGGGAGCAGTACTTC CASSPAAREQYF
. TRBJ1-2 TRBV4-2 TRBD1 TGTGCCAGCAGCGGCCTGGGGACAGGGGGCGGTAACTATGGCTACACCTTC CASSGLGTGGGNYGYTF
. TRBJ2-1 TRBV11-1 . TGTGCCAGCAGCCTCCGGGGGGCCGGGGAGGATGAGCAGTTCTTC CASSLRGAGEDEQFF
once TRBJ2-3 TRBV5-1 TRBD2 TGCGCCAGCAGCTTTTCTCGGCTAGCGGCAGATACGCAGTATTTT CASSFSRLAADTQYF
. TRBJ2-3 TRBV5-1 . TGCGCCAGCAGCTTCATAGATACGCAGTATTTT CASSFIDTQYF
. TRBJ2-3 TRBV10-3 . TGTGCCACTACAGGGCGATCTAGCACAGATACGCAGTATTTT CATTGRSSTDTQYF
once TRBJ2-2 TRBV11-3 . TGTGCCAGCAGCCCAAGCGGTTACACCGGGGAGCTGTTTTTT CASSPSGYTGELFF
. TRBJ2-5 TRBV7-8 . TGTGCCAGCAGCTTATCGGCGATAGGGGGAATTTCAGAGACCCAGTACTTC CASSLSAIGGISETQYF
. TRBJ2-5 TRBV5-4 TRBD2 TGTGCCAGCAGCCCCGGACTAGCGGGGTTTCAAGAGACCCAGTACTTC CASSPGLAGFQETQYF
. TRBJ2-2 TRBV28 . TGTGCCAGCAGTTTGGGGGGACGCTACACCGGGGAGCTGTTTTTT CASSLGGRYTGELFF
. TRBJ1-5 TRBV6-2/TRBV6-3 . TGTGCCAGCAGTTACTCGATATTCGCGACAGAAAGCAATCAGCCCCAGCATTTT CASSYSIFATESNQPQHF
. TRBJ2-2 TRBV12-5 . TGTGCTAGTGGTTTGGTAACCGGGGGCACCGGGGAGCTGTTTTTT CASGLVTGGTGELFF
. TRBJ1-2 TRBV6-2/TRBV6-3 . TGTGCCAGCAACCCCGGGGGGACTGGCTACACCTTC CASNPGGTGYTF
once TRBJ1-6 TRBV11-2 TRBD1 TGTGCCAGCAGACCGACAGGGAACGTTTCACCCCTCCACTTT CASRPTGNVSPLHF
. TRBJ2-7 TRBV10-3 TRBD2 TGTGCCATCAGTGCGGCTAGCGGGAGCGGCTACGAGCAGTACTTC CAISAASGSGYEQYF
. TRBJ2-2 TRBV4-3 TRBD2 TGCGCCAGCAGCCAATTCGGGGGGGCGAACACCGGGGAGCTGTTTTTT CASSQFGGANTGELFF
. TRBJ1-5 TRBV6-1 TRBD1 TGTGCCAGCAGTGAAAGAGGGGGCGTAGGCAATCAGCCCCAGCATTTT CASSERGGVGNQPQHF
. TRBJ1-1 TRBV7-9 TRBD1 TGTGCCAGCAGGCCGGGACAGCTGAACACTGAAGCTTTCTTT CASRPGQLNTEAFF
. TRBJ2-5 TRBV15 . TGTGCCACCAGCAGAGATCCGAGTAGCGAAGAGACCCAGTACTTC CATSRDPSSEETQYF
. TRBJ2-5 TRBV5-4 . TGTGCCAGCCGGGGAATGGGAGAGACCCAGTACTTC CASRGMGETQYF
. TRBJ2-3 TRBV11-2 TRBD2 TGTGCCAGCAGCGGATATCCTAGCGGGAGCAGCACAGATACGCAGTATTTT CASSGYPSGSSTDTQYF
many TRBJ1-2 TRBV19 TRBD1 TGTGCCAGTAGCCGACAGGGTGACGGCTACACCTTC CASSRQGDGYTF
. TRBJ1-5 TRBV27 . TGTGCCAGCAGTCGACTACTCACAGGGAGCCCTCAGCCCCAGCATTTT CASSRLLTGSPQPQHF
. TRBJ1-2 TRBV9 TRBD1 TGTGCCAGCAGCGTAGAGGCAGGGGGCAGGGATGGCTACACCTTC CASSVEAGGRDGYTF
. TRBJ2-5 TRBV28 TRBD2 TGTGCCACCTCACGTAGCGGGGGCTCGCAGACCCAGTACTTC CATSRSGGSQTQYF